This TCR beta chain was observed in a study of technical replicates of blood from a handful of donors. V was trimmed by 5 bases and J by 2 bases, leaving 10 bases between them. CDR3 size: 13 residues. Looked up from germline, CDR1 is GTSNPN and CDR2 is SVGIG (reference sequence). Profiled with immunoSEQ multiplex PCR; TCRdb holds only in-frame clones, not every one. The sample holds around 70,000 clones; 95% to 97% are singletons and the top ten take 0.25% to 0.35%. The sample was T cells isolated from PBMCs. The chain employs TRBV30 and TRBJ2-1; D ambiguous. This receptor was taken from a human donor in good health. CDR3 amino acids: CAWGLGPYNEQFF. The CDR3 coding sequence is TGTGCCTGGGGGCTTGGCCCCTACAATGAGCAGTTCTTC.